Shown below are 9 T cell receptor beta chains from a single sample sequenced in a study of blood T cell repertoires in COVID-19. Some clones are missing from TCRdb's copy, which holds only in-frame ones; the method was immunoSEQ multiplex PCR. This sample has 350,000 to 400,000 clones, with 75% to 90% found just once. Sequenced material: peripheral blood. Receptors originate from a woman aged 55-69 years with COVID-19, enrolled during active disease.

The rearrangement joins TRBV4-1 to TRBJ2-3, with 9 bases matching TRBD2. With V trimmed by 2 bases and J by 5 bases, 8 bases remained unmatched. CDR1 and CDR2 from the germline V gene are MGHRA and YSYEKL. This CDR3 is 16 amino acids long. The CDR3 sequence is CASSQRAGLAGDTQYF. DNA of the CDR3: TGCGCCAGCAGCCAACGAGCGGGACTAGCAGGAGATACGCAGTATTTT.

This rearrangement joins TRBV14 to TRBJ1-2; D not certain. CDR1 is SGHDN, CDR2 FVKESK, per germline. The length of the CDR3 is 12 residues. Between the trimmed V and J ends, which lost 0 bases and 5 bases, there was a span of 4 bases. The CDR3 here is CASSQDAYGYTF. In nucleotides, the CDR3 is TGTGCCAGCAGCCAAGATGCGTATGGCTACACCTTC.

On this clone itself: This CDR3 is also generated by other DNA sequences in the sample. The chain links TRBV7-9 to TRBJ1-1; TRBD1 aligns across 7 bases. V was clipped by 3 bases and J by 3 bases; unmatched bases: 1. CDR3 length: 13 amino acids. Looked up from germline, CDR1 is SEHNR and CDR2 is FQNEAQ (reference sequence). Here the CDR3 reads CASSFTGDTEAFF. The CDR3 DNA reads TGTGCCAGCAGCTTTACAGGGGACACTGAAGCTTTCTTT.

V is TRBV7-2 and J is TRBJ2-1, with TRBD2 matching 8 bases. The CDR3 contains 14 residues. Per germline, CDR1 SGHTA and CDR2 FQGNSA. The J segment lost 8 bases and the V segment lost 1 base, leaving 4 bases of the junction unmatched. The CDR3 DNA is TGTGCCAGCAGCTTAGTCGGGGGGGACGATGAGCAGTTCTTC. Protein sequence: CASSLVGGDDEQFF.

This chain uses TRBV5-4 with TRBJ1-2; TRBD1 matches 8 bases. In germline, CDR1 is SGHNT, CDR2 YYREEE (reference sequence). The CDR3 is 16 amino acids. J lost 8 bases, V lost 0 bases, and 12 bases had no gene match. As DNA, the CDR3 is TGTGCCAGCAGCTTGGAGGCAGGGGGCGCGGCTTGGGGCTACACCTTC. Amino acid sequence: CASSLEAGGAAWGYTF.

V and J are TRBV29-1 and TRBJ1-5, with 10 bases matching TRBD1. There are 14 residues in the CDR3. J was trimmed by 3 bases and V by 6 bases; bases with no gene match: 5. CDR1 SQVTM and CDR2 ANQGSEA come from the germline V gene. In DNA form, the CDR3 reads TGCAGCGTGGGCGGGACAGGGGTCAATCAGCCCCAGCATTTT. Translated, it gives CSVGGTGVNQPQHF.

The V call is TRBV5-6, the J call TRBJ2-3; possible D gene TRBD1, 5 bases. The CDR3 is 15 amino acids. The V gene lost 2 bases and the J gene lost 1 base, with 11 bases spanning the gap. The germline CDR1 and CDR2 sequences are SGHDT and YYEEEE. DNA for the CDR3: TGTGCCAGCAGCTTTGTGGAAGGGGGCACAGATACGCAGTATTTT. Translated: CASSFVEGGTDTQYF.

The chain couples TRBV9 to TRBJ2-7, with D tentatively TRBD2 (6 bases). The CDR3 runs to 13 residues. V was pared by 5 bases and J by 4 bases, with 13 bases between. Looked up from germline, CDR1 is SGDLS and CDR2 is YYNGEE. This CDR3 is CASRGLAGYEQYF. The CDR3 nucleotides are TGTGCCAGCAGGGGACTGGCCGGGTACGAGCAGTACTTC.

The V call is TRBV7-2, the J call TRBJ1-2; 8 positions match TRBD1. Germline CDR1 SGHTA, CDR2 FQGNSA. The ends lost 4 bases at V and 4 bases at J; junction bases unmatched: 11. The CDR3 is 16 amino acids. The CDR3 protein is CASSSRGDRSSYGYTF. The CDR3 DNA reads TGTGCCAGCAGCTCCAGGGGGGACAGGTCTTCCTATGGCTACACCTTC.